The 10 T cell receptor beta chains in this list originate from one sample, sequenced in a study of T-cell reconstitution after alpha-beta-depleted transplantation in children (dated by TCRdb to 2016 to 2018). The treatment or condition label of this sample denotes: allogeneic hematopoietic cell transplantation with graft depleted of TCRalphabeta T cells and CD19 B cells. Library prep was done by PCR. These reads were obtained on an Illumina HiSeq 2500. To normalize quantification of the TCRbeta repertoire, the TCR libraries were built with molecular barcoding that relied on unique molecular identifiers. TCRdb applied fastp at Q25 and MiXCR to the public reads, then kept only in-frame beta chains. Rows are combined by CDR3 protein, so each entry shows the most common genes and DNA. The sample table shows 540,000 or so distinct CDR3 sequences, and around 23% are seen once. The leading ten clones occupy less than 15% of the sample.

This specimen consisted of PBMCs, mostly from graft donor cells, obtained 360 days after TCRalphabeta/CD19-depleted stem cell transplant. These receptors all come from a boy under two years old who had a stem cell transplant for acute myeloid leukemia, so the T cells may come from the graft donor.

V and J are TRBV27 and TRBJ2-5; 7 bases line up with TRBD1. CDR3 length equals 17 residues. Germline loops: CDR1 MNHEY, CDR2 SMNVEV (reference sequence). Trimming removed 2 bases from V and 9 bases from J; junction bases left unmatched: 18. CDR3 protein: CASSLGTVLHFKRAQYF. DNA of the CDR3: TGTGCCAGCAGTTTAGGGACAGTCCTCCACTTCAAGAGGGCCCAGTACTTC.

This clonotype was seen ten or more times. This chain's CDR3 is CSVTDSKETQYF. The CDR3 region has the DNA TGCAGCGTTACGGACAGTAAAGAGACCCAGTACTTC. The rearrangement uses TRBV29-1 and TRBJ2-5, with TRBD1 as a possible D gene (6 bases). Trimming removed 5 bases from V and 3 bases from J, with 10 bases in between. The germline V gene encodes CDR1 SQVTM and CDR2 ANQGSEA. The CDR3 length is 12 residues.

The CDR3 sequence is CASSLERGANIQYF. CDR3 bases: TGTGCCAGCAGTTTAGAACGGGGTGCAAACATTCAGTACTTC. The V call is TRBV28, the J call TRBJ2-4; possible D gene TRBD2, 5 bases. The V and J ends lost 2 bases and 6 bases respectively, with 11 bases between them. Germline lookup yields CDR1 MDHEN and CDR2 SYDVKM. The CDR3 contains 14 residues.

The chain joins TRBV4-1 to TRBJ1-2; D is uncertain. Trimming took off 1 base at V and 4 bases at J, with 7 bases between the two ends. Germline V lookup: CDR1 MGHRA, CDR2 YSYEKL. The CDR3 is 13 residues long. This CDR3 is CASSQVTSYGYTF. For the CDR3, the DNA is TGCGCCAGCAGCCAAGTGACTAGCTATGGCTACACCTTC.

There are many counts of this clonotype. The chain uses TRBV7-9 and TRBJ1-3; no clear D. The CDR3 is 11 residues long. The V end lost 10 bases, the J end lost 4 bases, and 8 bases lay between the germline ends. Germline lookup yields CDR1 SEHNR and CDR2 FQNEAQ (reference sequence). The CDR3 DNA follows: TGTGCCAACACGGTCGGAAACACCATATATTTT. Protein: CANTVGNTIYF.

The gene calls are TRBV9 and TRBJ1-2; unclear D gene. Trimming took off 0 bases at V and 3 bases at J, with 12 bases between the two ends. The CDR3 extends over 15 amino acids. CDR1 SGDLS and CDR2 YYNGEE come from the germline V gene. CDR3 residues: CASSVAKGPYYGYTF. Here the CDR3 DNA reads TGTGCCAGCAGCGTAGCGAAGGGTCCCTACTATGGCTACACCTTC.

This clonotype was observed many times. The chain joins TRBV7-9 to TRBJ2-5; no definite D call. Germline CDR1 SEHNR, CDR2 FQNEAQ (reference sequence). CDR3 length: 15 amino acids. Trimming removed 4 bases from V and 2 bases from J, with 14 bases in between. The chain's CDR3 is CASSSNLGPQETQYF. The CDR3 DNA reads TGTGCCAGCAGCTCTAACCTTGGCCCTCAAGAGACCCAGTACTTC.

This clonotype came up many times. The chain uses TRBV29-1 and TRBJ1-2, with 8 bases lining up with TRBD1. Looked up from germline, CDR1 is SQVTM and CDR2 is ANQGSEA. The CDR3 totals 13 residues. V dropped 1 base and J dropped 6; count of bases not matched to a gene: 4. In DNA form, the CDR3 reads TGCAGCGTTGAAGGGACAGGGTATAATGGCTACACCTTC. The encoded protein is CSVEGTGYNGYTF.

The CDR3 loop is CASSFLRSGGQARASTDTQYF. The DNA for the CDR3 is TGTGCCAGCAGTTTTCTTAGGAGCGGGGGTCAGGCGAGAGCATCCACAGATACGCAGTATTTT. This chain connects TRBV12-3 or TRBV12-4 to TRBJ2-3; TRBD2 matches 8 bases. Losses at the gene ends were 3 bases for V and 2 bases for J; bases not matched to a gene: 22. The CDR3 has 21 residues.

This clonotype is a singleton in its sample. The V and J genes are TRBV6-7 and TRBJ1-3, with 8 bases lining up with TRBD1. TRBV6-7 is an ORF, and what it does is uncertain. This CDR3 has 18 amino acids. CDR3 residues: CARDGEGQVVGSGNTIYF. The CDR3 nucleotides are TGTGCTAGAGATGGTGAGGGACAGGTCGTTGGCTCTGGAAACACCATATATTTT.